This is a list of T cell receptor beta chains from one sample in a study of blood T cell repertoires in COVID-19. Profiled with immunoSEQ multiplex PCR; TCRdb holds only in-frame clones, not every one. The sample gives more than 200,000 clones, roughly nine tenths of which show up once; 2% to 2.5% is in the top ten. Specimen: peripheral blood. Source of these receptors: a woman aged 45-60 years with acute or convalescent COVID-19. The CDR3 runs from the conserved cysteine through the conserved F or W. The D gene is left open where the match is weak. Size tells how often a clone was seen (once, few, many) or the class of an expanded clone, and some rows leave it out.

size: NA; V: TRBV23-1; J: TRBJ1-6; D: TRBD1; DNA: TGCGCCAGCAGTCAACGACAGGGGCGTAATTCACCCCTCCACTTT; CDR3: CASSQRQGRNSPLHF
size: NA; V: TRBV19; J: TRBJ2-7; D: TRBD1; DNA: TGTGCCAGTAGTACCCGGGACAGCCACTACGAGCAGTACTTC; CDR3: CASSTRDSHYEQYF
size: NA; V: TRBV6-2/TRBV6-3; J: TRBJ2-1; D: NA; DNA: TGTGCCAGCAGTAGATACGGGGTTGCAGCTGAGCAGTTCTTC; CDR3: CASSRYGVAAEQFF
size: NA; V: TRBV18; J: TRBJ2-2; D: NA; DNA: TGTGCCAGCTCACCACTAGACAGTGGTGACGGGGAGCTGTTTTTT; CDR3: CASSPLDSGDGELFF
size: NA; V: TRBV11-1; J: TRBJ2-3; D: NA; DNA: TGTGCCAGCAGCTTATCAGGGACAAACACAGATACGCAGTATTTT; CDR3: CASSLSGTNTDTQYF
size: NA; V: TRBV3-1/TRBV3-2; J: TRBJ1-2; D: NA; DNA: TGTGCCAGCAGCCAGAGTCCCAACTATGGCTACACCTTC; CDR3: CASSQSPNYGYTF
size: few; V: TRBV27; J: TRBJ2-7; D: TRBD2; DNA: TGTGCCAGCAGTTTTAAGGGACTAGGCTACGAGCAGTACTTC; CDR3: CASSFKGLGYEQYF
size: NA; V: TRBV30; J: TRBJ2-7; D: TRBD2; DNA: TGTGCCTGGAGAAGGGGCACTAGCGGGATCATATGGCACGAGCAGTACTTC; CDR3: CAWRRGTSGIIWHEQYF
size: NA; V: TRBV15; J: TRBJ2-7; D: NA; DNA: TGTGCCACCAGCCCGGACAGAATCTACGAGCAGTACTTC; CDR3: CATSPDRIYEQYF
size: NA; V: TRBV27; J: TRBJ1-1; D: NA; DNA: TGTGCCAGCAGTTTAGCAGGAATTAACACTGAAGCTTTCTTT; CDR3: CASSLAGINTEAFF
size: NA; V: TRBV29-1; J: TRBJ2-3; D: NA; DNA: TGCAGCGGCGACGGGCAGGGTAGCACAGATACGCAGTATTTT; CDR3: CSGDGQGSTDTQYF
size: NA; V: TRBV5-6; J: TRBJ1-2; D: TRBD1; DNA: TGTGCCAGCAGCCCGGTGGTGGGACAGGCACACTATGGCTACACCTTC; CDR3: CASSPVVGQAHYGYTF
size: NA; V: TRBV5-4; J: TRBJ1-6; D: NA; DNA: TGTGCCAGCAGCTTATCGGGTTGGGGGGGTTCACCCCTCCACTTT; CDR3: CASSLSGWGGSPLHF
size: NA; V: TRBV7-9; J: TRBJ2-2; D: NA; DNA: TGTGCCTCGCCCCCCCTAGCGTCTTTTCCTACTGGGGAGCTGTTTTTT; CDR3: CASPPLASFPTGELFF